This T cell receptor (beta chain) originates from a study of cytomegalovirus exposure and HLA in healthy donors. The V and J ends lost 3 bases and 3 bases respectively, with 12 bases between them. This CDR3 region has 15 residues. Germline-derived CDR1 and CDR2 are MNHNS and SASEGT. PCR used 60 Vbeta primers and 13 Jbeta primers. Clones were sequenced by immunoSEQ multiplex PCR, and TCRdb holds only the in-frame ones, with some missing. The sample holds about 150,000 clones, 75% to 80% seen once. What was sequenced was PBMCs. The sequence was obtained from a woman in her twenties or thirties in good health and CMV-seronegative. This chain uses TRBV6-1 with TRBJ1-3, with a tentative D call TRBD1 (6 bases). CDR3: CASSDRRQVGNTIYF. CDR3 DNA sequence: TGTGCCAGCAGTGACCGAAGACAGGTTGGAAACACCATATATTTT.